Sequencing of this TCR beta chain was carried out in a study of blood T cell repertoires in COVID-19 (TCRdb year 2020). For context, the study as a whole: Samples from collaborators originated in the United States, Italy and Spain and spanned both the acute and convalescent phases of COVID-19. The sample metadata nearly always contained a de-identified subject ID, COVID-19 status, age in years and sex. Where HLA class I and class II types were available, the types were taken from metadata supplied by the sample provider, not from assay-based typing. Samples came from the ongoing ImmuneRACE study (first 160 participants) plus 1,254 subjects from 6 global collaborators. Subjects who had been exposed to COVID-19, were actively infected with it, or had recovered from it provided the deeply sampled blood TCRbeta repertoires that made up the dataset. The material from the prospective study consisted of cDNA or gDNA derived from T cells, B-cell-depleted T cells, or PBMCs. The repertoires were made available in a free public database intended to serve as a resource for research on the immune response to SARS-CoV-2.

The CDR3 has 12 amino acids, counting the end cysteine and phenylalanine. The only DNA kept is the CDR3, 36 bases in frame from the first base. V is pared back by 5 bases and J by 8 bases, with 12 bases lying between the germline termini. What the work shows at the level of the full study, not this receptor alone: Clinical and demographic metadata were provided uncurated, with the amount varying by source and participant.

TCRbeta CDR3 regions were amplified from genomic DNA by means of the immunoSEQ Assay, a bias-controlled multiplex PCR. As for how the authors treated the data: The number of nucleated cells in each sample was estimated by amplification of reference gene primers within the assay. Sequence reads were collapsed and filtered to measure the absolute abundance of every unique TCRbeta CDR3 rearrangement. For each sample, productive Simpson clonality was calculated as the square root of Simpson's diversity index over productive rearrangements. TCRdb mirrors the immuneACCESS table, restricted to in-frame sequences. Some clones are absent from its copies; in checked studies, under half trace to an unresolved V gene, and the reason for the others is unknown. V, J and clone size are those of that table, while D and trimming were read from the DNA. This sample holds tens of thousands of clones; about 83% were observed only once. Under 30% of the sample is in the top ten clones.

Of note for this clone: Its recognized antigen is unknown. One base away there is no much larger clone; base qualities are not given.

Each collaborating institution followed its own protocols to collect whole blood in K2EDTA tubes. Collaborator samples were shipped for TCRbeta analysis as frozen whole blood, isolated PBMCs, or DNA extracted from either sample type. The sequenced sample was peripheral blood. This TCR derives from a woman at least 80 years old with acute or convalescent COVID-19. The sequence joins TRBV12-3 or TRBV12-4 to TRBJ1-1; tentative D gene TRBD1, with 5 bases matching. The DNA sequence is given as TGTGCCAGCAGTCAGACAGTAAAAGAAGCTTTCTTT. Its translation is CASSQTVKEAFF.